Following are 23 T cell receptor beta chains from one sample sequenced in a study of blood T cell repertoires in COVID-19. Some clones are missing from TCRdb's copy, which holds only in-frame ones; the method was immunoSEQ multiplex PCR. The table has roughly 74,000 clones, 84% seen once. Sequences were obtained from peripheral blood. These receptors were collected from a man aged 70-80 years with acute or convalescent COVID-19.

This chain uses TRBV29-1 with TRBJ2-7; 12 bases are a match to TRBD1. This CDR3 has 16 residues. With 5 bases clipped from V and 4 bases from J, the junction kept 12 bases outside the gene matches. Germline CDR1 SQVTM, CDR2 ANQGSEA. The DNA for the CDR3 is TGCAGCGTTCTACCGGCCGGGACAGGGGGCGGGTACGAGCAGTACTTC. Its protein is CSVLPAGTGGGYEQYF.

The chain has TRBV28 and TRBJ1-1; D may be TRBD1 (6 bases). The CDR3 spans 15 residues. Trimming stripped 7 bases from V and 1 base from J, with 16 bases between. CDR1 is MDHEN and CDR2 is SYDVKM in the germline V gene. CDR3 DNA: TGTGCCAGCACCAGGGGTGGGAGGGGGAACACTGAAGCTTTCTTT. It encodes CASTRGGRGNTEAFF.

V gene TRBV19 combines with J gene TRBJ1-5, with D unclear. Germline V lookup: CDR1 LNHDA, CDR2 SQIVND (reference sequence). The CDR3 contains 14 residues. V dropped 3 bases and J dropped 5 bases, with 11 bases sitting between them. CDR3 protein: CASSIVGEDQPQHF. In DNA form, the CDR3 reads TGTGCCAGTAGTATCGTCGGAGAGGATCAGCCCCAGCATTTT.

This clone was counted once. The J gene is TRBJ2-3, the V gene TRBV2; TRBD2 matches 9 bases. This CDR3 is 16 amino acids long. V was pared by 7 bases and J by 6 bases, with 14 bases of the junction left unmatched. Looked up from germline, CDR1 is SNHLY and CDR2 is FYNNEI. The CDR3 DNA sequence: TGTGCCAGCACCGGGAGGCGGGAGGGCCCCACCGATACGCAGTATTTT. As protein: CASTGRREGPTDTQYF.

This clone was detected only once. The chain is built from TRBV27 and TRBJ1-5; TRBD1 is a possible D gene (5 bases). The germline V and J ends were trimmed by 3 bases and 4 bases, with 10 bases remaining between them. Germline CDR1 reads MNHEY; CDR2 reads SMNVEV (reference sequence). This CDR3 contains 14 residues. The DNA for the CDR3 is TGTGCCAGCAGTTTTACAGGACCTAATCAGCCCCAGCATTTT. As protein: CASSFTGPNQPQHF.

The chain carries TRBV19 and TRBJ1-5; D is unresolved. The V gene lost 3 bases and the J gene lost 2 bases, with 5 bases spanning the gap. CDR3 size: 13 residues. Germline V gene sequence: CDR1 LNHDA, CDR2 SQIVND (reference sequence). CDR3 nucleotide sequence: TGTGCCAGTAGTATGGCAGGCAATCAGCCCCAGCATTTT. Protein product: CASSMAGNQPQHF.

The rearrangement joins TRBV7-3 to TRBJ2-3, with TRBD2 matching over 7 bases. CDR3 length: 12 amino acids. The germline V gene encodes CDR1 SGHTA and CDR2 FQGTGA. J was trimmed by 9 bases and V by 5 bases; bases with no gene match: 5. The CDR3 DNA follows: TGTGCCAGCAGCCCCCAGCGGGAAACGCAGTATTTT. It encodes CASSPQRETQYF.

J is TRBJ1-1 and V is TRBV18; the match to TRBD1 covers 7 bases. J was trimmed by 4 bases and V by 3 bases; bases with no gene match: 5. Germline loops: CDR1 KGHSH, CDR2 LQKENI. The CDR3 loop spans 14 amino acids. DNA for the CDR3: TGTGCCAGCTCACCCGAGGGGGCAGGCACTGAAGCTTTCTTT. Its translation is CASSPEGAGTEAFF.

The V gene is TRBV5-1, the J gene TRBJ2-1; TRBD2 matches 7 bases. Looked up from germline, CDR1 is SGHRS and CDR2 is YFSETQ. This CDR3 region has 14 residues. The V gene end was trimmed by 4 bases and the J gene end by 3 bases; junction bases not matched to a gene: 4. The CDR3 sequence: CASSPRGDYNEQFF. CDR3 DNA: TGCGCCAGCAGCCCCCGGGGGGACTACAATGAGCAGTTCTTC.

The chain's CDR3 is CASSQDRTSGSVAYEQYF. CDR3 coding DNA: TGTGCCAGCAGCCAAGATCGCACTAGCGGGAGTGTCGCCTACGAGCAGTACTTC. This chain uses TRBV3-1 (or the pseudogene TRBV3-2) with TRBJ2-7, with 11 bases identical to TRBD2. From germline, CDR1 is LGHDT and CDR2 YNNKEL (reference sequence). This CDR3 comprises 18 residues. V dropped 0 bases and J dropped 2; count of bases not matched to a gene: 9.

The chain has TRBV3-1 (or the pseudogene TRBV3-2) and TRBJ1-3; D remains ambiguous. The CDR3 spans 14 residues. Germline V gives CDR1 LGHDT, CDR2 YNNKEL (reference sequence). Deletions cut 1 base from V and 0 bases from J, with 4 bases between. CDR3 residues: CASSQGSSGNTIYF. In DNA form, the CDR3 reads TGTGCCAGCAGCCAAGGGAGCTCTGGAAACACCATATATTTT.

The chain uses TRBV19 and TRBJ1-6, with TRBD1 identical over 11 bases. CDR3 length: 14 residues. Losses at the gene ends were 6 bases for V and 9 bases for J; bases not matched to a gene: 4. The germline gives CDR1 LNHDA, CDR2 SQIVND (reference sequence). Written as DNA, the CDR3 is TGTGCCAGTAGCCCGGGACAGGGGGGTTCACCCCTCCACTTT. Translated, it gives CASSPGQGGSPLHF.

This clone came up once. The V and J genes are TRBV3-1 (or the pseudogene TRBV3-2) and TRBJ1-6, with 8 bases aligning to TRBD1. V lost 0 bases to trimming and J lost 9 bases; unmatched junction nucleotides: 4. Germline CDR1 and CDR2: LGHDT and YNNKEL (reference sequence). CDR3 length equals 15 residues. CDR3 bases: TGTGCCAGCAGCCAAGACCCAGGGGGCAGTTCACCCCTCCACTTT. This sequence encodes CASSQDPGGSSPLHF.

CDR3 in DNA: TGCGCCAGCAGCCAAGATCGAGGGCGGACTGGTGAAAAACTGTTTTTT. Protein: CASSQDRGRTGEKLFF. The J gene is TRBJ1-4, the V gene TRBV4-3; D gene ambiguous. The CDR3 is 16 amino acids. V lost 0 bases to trimming and J lost 7 bases, with 15 bases between them. Germline V gene sequence: CDR1 LGHNA, CDR2 YSLEER.

J is TRBJ1-4 and V is TRBV20-1; a weak D match, TRBD1 (5 bases). V lost 6 bases and J lost 5, with 7 bases in between. The CDR3 length is 11 residues. The germline V gene has CDR1 DFQATT and CDR2 SNEGSKA (reference sequence). The DNA of the CDR3 is TGCAGTGCGACAGAAAATGAAAAACTGTTTTTT. It is translated as CSATENEKLFF.

The V call is TRBV3-1 (or the pseudogene TRBV3-2), the J call TRBJ1-6, with D perhaps TRBD1 (5 bases). Germline V lookup: CDR1 LGHDT, CDR2 YNNKEL (reference sequence). Trimming cost V 2 bases and J 7 bases, with 9 bases left between them. The CDR3 has 14 residues. CDR3 DNA sequence: TGTGCCAGCAGCCAACAGGGTACAAATTCACCCCTCCACTTT. Its translation is CASSQQGTNSPLHF.

The V call is TRBV14, the J call TRBJ1-2, with D possibly being TRBD1 (5 bases). The V end lost 3 bases, the J end lost 7 bases, and 12 bases lay between the germline ends. CDR1 is SGHDN and CDR2 is FVKESK in the germline V gene. This CDR3 region has 13 residues. CDR3 nucleotides: TGTGCCAGCAGCCAGACGGCCGGGGGTGGCTACACCTTC. This codes for CASSQTAGGGYTF.

V usage is TRBV5-6 and J usage is TRBJ1-1; the match to TRBD1 covers 9 bases. This CDR3 contains 14 residues. From germline, CDR1 is SGHDT and CDR2 YYEEEE. The J segment lost 6 bases and the V segment lost 2 bases, leaving 5 bases of the junction unmatched. CDR3 sequence reads: CASSFGDRVAEAFF. DNA of the CDR3: TGTGCCAGCAGCTTCGGGGACAGGGTGGCTGAAGCTTTCTTT.

Only one count was recorded for this clone. V usage is TRBV11-2 and J usage is TRBJ2-4; possible D gene TRBD1, 6 bases. The CDR3 length is 15 residues. Germline V gives CDR1 SGHAT, CDR2 FQNNGV. Trimming removed 0 bases from V and 7 bases from J, with 13 bases in between. CDR3 DNA sequence: TGTGCCAGCAGCTTAGATCCCACAGGGACGAACATTCAGTACTTC. This codes for CASSLDPTGTNIQYF.

The chain links TRBV19 to TRBJ1-5, with 8 bases matching TRBD1. Trimming cost V 6 bases and J 2 bases; bases outside gene matches: 6. The CDR3 is 15 amino acids. CDR1 LNHDA and CDR2 SQIVND come from the germline V gene (reference sequence). The CDR3 protein is CASRSDREGNQPQHF. The DNA for the CDR3 is TGTGCCAGTAGATCGGACAGGGAGGGCAATCAGCCCCAGCATTTT.

The chain employs TRBV5-1 and TRBJ1-3; unclear D gene. Trimming cost V 0 bases and J 0 bases, with 13 bases left between them. This CDR3 has 17 residues. The germline V gene has CDR1 SGHRS and CDR2 YFSETQ. DNA of the CDR3: TGCGCCAGCAGCTTGGATACAGCCCGAGTCTCTGGAAACACCATATATTTT. Residues: CASSLDTARVSGNTIYF. Filled out from reference TRBV5-1 and TRBJ1-3, the complete variable domain reads KAGVTQTPRYLIKTRGQQVTLSCSPISGHRSVSWYQQTPGQGLQFLFEYFSETQRNKGNFPGRFSGRQFSNSRSEMNVSTLELGDSALYLCASSLDTARVSGNTIYFGEGSWLTVV.

The chain links TRBV3-1 (or the pseudogene TRBV3-2) to TRBJ2-1; possibly TRBD1 for D (6 bases). The CDR3 is 16 amino acids. The germline gives CDR1 LGHDT, CDR2 YNNKEL (reference sequence). Deletions cut 4 bases from V and 4 bases from J, with 17 bases between. The chain's CDR3 is CASSPTGMGLYNEQFF. In DNA form, the CDR3 reads TGTGCCAGCAGCCCTACAGGGATGGGGCTTTACAATGAGCAGTTCTTC.

DNA of the CDR3: TGTGCCAGCAGCTTCACTCAGGGGCAAGCCTTCTCTGGGGCCAACGTCCTGACTTTC. It codes for CASSFTQGQAFSGANVLTF. The chain carries TRBV7-3 and TRBJ2-6; weak D call: TRBD1 (6 bases). V lost 3 bases, J lost 0 bases, and 18 bases lay in between. Germline values: CDR1 SGHTA, CDR2 FQGTGA. This CDR3 comprises 19 residues.